These 32 T cell receptor beta chains were all obtained from the same sample, sequenced in a study of T cells in Graves' hyperthyroidism and ophthalmopathy. There were TCR beta CDR3 regions amplified from RNA transcripts. HTBI primers were used for first-round RT-PCR of the TCR CDR3. TCRdb re-called the multiplex PCR reads through MiXCR, storing one row per CDR3 protein. The table includes some 300,000 distinct CDR3 sequences, around 16% detected once. Sequencing was carried out using blood. The receptors shown here come from a man younger than 40 with Graves' hyperthyroidism.

This clonotype was observed a handful of times. The V and J genes are TRBV10-3 and TRBJ2-5, with 9 bases identical to TRBD2. The junction had 5 bases not matched to a gene; V was cut back by 8 bases and J by 1 base. The CDR3 runs to 14 residues. Germline values: CDR1 ENHRY, CDR2 SYGVKD. The CDR3 bases are TGTGCCATCCGGTCTAGCGGGATCCAAGAGACCCAGTACTTC. This codes for CAIRSSGIQETQYF.

This clonotype was seen many times. The chain combines TRBV12-3 or TRBV12-4 with TRBJ2-1; D is ambiguous. V dropped 4 bases and J dropped 0 bases, with 16 bases sitting between them. The CDR3 sequence is 17 residues long. CDR3 DNA sequence: TGTGCCAGCAGTTCACCGGAGTGGCCGAGCTCCTACAATGAGCAGTTCTTC. This gives the protein CASSSPEWPSSYNEQFF.

In its sample, this clonotype was seen many times. The chain is built from TRBV20-1 and TRBJ2-6, with D perhaps TRBD1 (5 bases). The CDR3 runs 16 residues. The V end was cut by 0 bases, the J end by 1 base, with 10 bases between. The germline gives CDR1 DFQATT, CDR2 SNEGSKA (reference sequence). The CDR3 region has the DNA TGCAGTGCTAGAGAAGGCAGGGCTTCTGGGGCCAACGTCCTGACTTTC. Its protein product is CSAREGRASGANVLTF.

J is TRBJ2-5 and V is TRBV12-3 or TRBV12-4, with D possibly matching TRBD2 (5 bases). Trimming removed 6 bases from V and 10 bases from J, with 21 bases in between. The CDR3 sequence is 14 residues long. In DNA form, the CDR3 reads TGTGCCAGCAGCCCTCCCGGGGATCCCTCCCACCAGTACTTC. It translates to CASSPPGDPSHQYF.

As regards this clonotype: This may arise from a read error, as a much more abundant clone is one base away. As the CDR3 is not closed by the conserved phenylalanine or tryptophan, this likely results from a read error. V usage is TRBV18 and J usage is TRBJ1-1; tentatively, D is TRBD1 (5 bases). The length of the CDR3 is 14 residues. V was shortened by 3 bases and J by 3 bases, with 11 bases between the two germline ends. The germline gives CDR1 KGHSH, CDR2 LQKENI. The CDR3 reads CASSPDGGDTEAFL. The CDR3 nucleotides are TGTGCCAGCTCACCCGACGGGGGGGACACTGAAGCTTTCCTT.

The J gene is TRBJ2-6, the V gene TRBV10-3; TRBD1 might be the D (6 bases). CDR1 and CDR2 from the germline V gene are ENHRY and SYGVKD. The CDR3 has 16 residues. Deletions cut 3 bases from V and 10 bases from J, with 19 bases between. The CDR3 DNA is TGTGCCATCAGTGAATACTCCCAGGGGACCAGGAACGTCCTGACTTTC. Translating it yields CAISEYSQGTRNVLTF.

This clonotype has only a few counts. The chain's CDR3 is CASSPSLNLAIPSTDTQYF. CDR3 DNA: TGTGCCAGCAGCCCATCCCTAAACCTAGCGATCCCAAGCACAGATACGCAGTATTTT. V gene TRBV7-3 combines with J gene TRBJ2-3; tentative D call: TRBD2 (6 bases). Trimming pared 5 bases from V and 0 bases from J, leaving 24 bases between. Germline values: CDR1 SGHTA, CDR2 FQGTGA. The CDR3 loop spans 19 amino acids. Full variable domain (outside the CDR3, taken from reference TRBV7-3 and TRBJ2-3): GAGVSQTPSNKVTEKGKYVELRCDPISGHTALYWYRQSLGQGPEFLIYFQGTGAADDSGLPNDRFFAVRPEGSVSTLKIQRTERGDSAVYLCASSPSLNLAIPSTDTQYFGPGTRLTVL.

This clonotype came up many times. CDR3 bases: TGTGCCAGCTCATCTGGGGAATCTCAGCCCCAGCATTTT. Protein sequence: CASSSGESQPQHF. The chain is built from TRBV18 and TRBJ1-5; D gene uncertain. Trimming left V 5 bases short and J 6 bases short, with 11 bases between. CDR3 length: 13 amino acids. The V gene's germline CDR1 is KGHSH and CDR2 LQKENI.

This clonotype came up many times. The genes are TRBV20-1 and TRBJ2-3; D possibly corresponds to TRBD2 (6 bases). Germline CDR1 DFQATT, CDR2 SNEGSKA (reference sequence). There are 17 residues in the CDR3. The ends were cut back, 7 bases at V and 0 bases at J, with 23 bases in the middle. The CDR3 coding sequence is TGCAGTGTTCGCGCGCTAGCGCGGGAAGTAAGCACAGATACGCAGTATTTT. It encodes CSVRALAREVSTDTQYF.

J is TRBJ2-1 and V is TRBV11-2; TRBD2 agrees at 8 bases. In germline, CDR1 is SGHAT, CDR2 FQNNGV. V lost 5 bases, J lost 8 bases, and 17 bases stayed unmatched. The CDR3 is made up of 17 amino acids. CDR3 region: CASSQEGLDSGIDEQFF. The DNA for the CDR3 is TGTGCCAGCAGCCAAGAGGGCTTGGATAGCGGGATCGATGAGCAGTTCTTC.

V gene TRBV28 combines with J gene TRBJ2-5; 8 bases agree with TRBD1. The germline gives CDR1 MDHEN, CDR2 SYDVKM. This CDR3 comprises 18 residues. Trimming cost V 5 bases and J 2 bases; bases outside gene matches: 16. The CDR3 nucleotides read TGTGCCAGCAGTGACAGGACAGGGATTGGCCTTGGGCAAGAGACCCAGTACTTC. Translating it yields CASSDRTGIGLGQETQYF.

The gene calls are TRBV9 and TRBJ1-1, with 7 bases matching TRBD1. The V gene end was trimmed by 4 bases and the J gene end by 2 bases; junction bases not matched to a gene: 8. This CDR3 is 15 amino acids long. Germline V gene data show CDR1 as SGDLS and CDR2 as YYNGEE. CDR3 DNA sequence: TGTGCCAGCAGCCCCCGGACAGGTGTAAACACTGAAGCTTTCTTT. Translated, it gives CASSPRTGVNTEAFF.

The chain recombines TRBV20-1 with TRBJ2-1; possibly TRBD2 for D (5 bases). The V and J ends lost 0 bases and 8 bases respectively, with 17 bases between them. In germline, CDR1 is DFQATT, CDR2 SNEGSKA (reference sequence). This CDR3 has 15 amino acids. The chain's CDR3 is CSARDPRSGVDEQFF. In DNA, the CDR3 is TGCAGTGCTAGAGATCCGCGGTCCGGGGTCGATGAGCAGTTCTTC.

This clonotype was seen ten or more times. The gene calls are TRBV28 and TRBJ1-1, with D tentatively TRBD1 (6 bases). The CDR3 runs 15 residues. With 6 bases removed from V and 4 bases from J, the gap between germline ends came to 18 bases. Germline CDR1 MDHEN, CDR2 SYDVKM. This CDR3 reads CASRSQGFRSTEAFF. The CDR3 bases are TGTGCCAGCAGATCACAGGGTTTTCGGAGCACTGAAGCTTTCTTT.

This clonotype was seen more than once but under ten times. V gene TRBV2 combines with J gene TRBJ1-5, with 7 bases that match TRBD1. Germline values: CDR1 SNHLY, CDR2 FYNNEI. CDR3 length: 14 amino acids. Trimming cost V 3 bases and J 4 bases; bases outside gene matches: 3. CDR3 sequence reads: CASSEGQFNQPQHF. CDR3 in DNA: TGTGCCAGCAGTGAGGGACAGTTTAATCAGCCCCAGCATTTT.

This sequence joins TRBV6-1 and TRBJ2-2, with D possibly matching TRBD2 (6 bases). Germline V gives CDR1 MNHNS, CDR2 SASEGT. The V and J ends lost 6 bases and 0 bases respectively, with 17 bases between them. The CDR3 runs to 17 residues. CDR3 region: CASRPGGAGPNTGELFF. CDR3 DNA sequence: TGTGCCAGCAGACCCGGGGGTGCGGGCCCGAACACCGGGGAGCTGTTTTTT.

This clonotype was counted ten times or more. V gene TRBV29-1 combines with J gene TRBJ1-1; D uncertain. The CDR3 runs 12 residues. Germline CDR1 and CDR2: SQVTM and ANQGSEA. V was trimmed by 4 bases and J by 5 bases, leaving 11 bases between them. The CDR3: CSVAITETEAFF. The CDR3, as DNA: TGCAGCGTTGCCATAACCGAGACTGAAGCTTTCTTT.

Turning to this clonotype: A much larger clone differs from this one at a single base, so this may be a read error. The J gene is TRBJ1-4, the V gene TRBV18; D remains unclear. The CDR3 extends over 13 amino acids. Looked up from germline, CDR1 is KGHSH and CDR2 is LQKENI. V lost 3 bases to trimming and J lost 10 bases, with 12 bases between them. Here the CDR3 DNA reads TGTGCCAGCTCACCTATTCAGCATGGAAAACTGTTTTTT. Translated, it gives CASSPIQHGKLFF.

This clonotype was observed a single time. The rearrangement uses TRBV2 and TRBJ2-7; 10 bases are a match to TRBD2. The length of the CDR3 is 14 residues. Germline CDR1 reads SNHLY; CDR2 reads FYNNEI. V was pared by 6 bases and J by 0 bases, with 2 bases of the junction left unmatched. CDR3 sequence: CASSASGSSYEQYF. In DNA form, the CDR3 reads TGTGCCAGCAGCGCTAGCGGGAGCTCCTACGAGCAGTACTTC.

This clonotype was counted only a few times. The CDR3 loop reads CASVIDSPNYGYTF. CDR3 nucleotides: TGTGCTAGTGTCATAGACAGCCCCAACTATGGCTACACCTTC. This chain joins TRBV12-5 and TRBJ1-2, with D possibly matching TRBD1 (5 bases). This CDR3 contains 14 residues. Trimming took off 7 bases at V and 2 bases at J, with 14 bases between the two ends. CDR1 is LGHNT, CDR2 FRNRAP, per germline.

This clonotype was detected a few times. This rearrangement joins TRBV29-1 to TRBJ2-1; either TRBD1 or TRBD2 may supply D (5 bases each). Germline-derived CDR1 and CDR2 are SQVTM and ANQGSEA. Trimming pared 8 bases from V and 7 bases from J, leaving 12 bases between. This CDR3 is 11 amino acids long. In DNA form, the CDR3 reads TGCAGCTCTGGAGAGGGGAATGAGCAGTTCTTC. As protein: CSSGEGNEQFF.

This clonotype was counted between two and nine times. CDR3 DNA sequence: TGCGCCAGCAGCCCCCGGGACAGGGGTTGCGGAAACACCATATATTTT. Its translation: CASSPRDRGCGNTIYF. The V call is TRBV5-1, the J call TRBJ1-3; the match to TRBD1 covers 10 bases. The trim removed 4 bases at V and 4 bases at J, leaving 8 bases unmatched. Germline CDR1 reads SGHRS; CDR2 reads YFSETQ. CDR3 length equals 16 residues.

Comment on this clonotype: Given a much more abundant clone one base away, this may be a read error. The V and J genes are TRBV2 and TRBJ2-1; weak D call: TRBD2 (5 bases). Germline V gives CDR1 SNHLY, CDR2 FYNNEI. The CDR3 has 15 amino acids. The CDR3 sequence is CASNGVKVSYNERFF. CDR3 nucleotides: TGTGCCAGCAACGGGGTTAAAGTCTCCTACAATGAGCGGTTCTTC.

The table lists this clonotype with many counts. The chain links TRBV27 to TRBJ2-1, with 7 bases identical to TRBD2. Germline CDR1 and CDR2: MNHEY and SMNVEV (reference sequence). V trimming: 1 base; J trimming: 6 bases; junction bases outside the gene matches: 3. The CDR3 has 14 amino acids. The CDR3 here is CASSLLLAGNEQFF. DNA of the CDR3: TGTGCCAGCAGTTTATTATTAGCGGGCAATGAGCAGTTCTTC.

This clonotype appeared a few times. This sequence joins TRBV10-3 and TRBJ2-1; 7 bases fit TRBD1. In germline, CDR1 is ENHRY, CDR2 SYGVKD. Trimming cost V 8 bases and J 2 bases; bases outside gene matches: 3. There are 13 residues in the CDR3. CDR3 loop: CAIQGETYNEQFF. As DNA, the CDR3 is TGTGCCATCCAGGGGGAGACCTACAATGAGCAGTTCTTC.

This clonotype was counted a few times. The chain carries TRBV11-2 and TRBJ2-2, with D hard to call. Germline lookup yields CDR1 SGHAT and CDR2 FQNNGV. This CDR3 contains 13 residues. V was shortened by 1 base and J by 4 bases, with 4 bases between the two germline ends. CDR3 loop: CASSLGFTGELFF. The CDR3, as DNA: TGTGCCAGCAGCTTAGGGTTCACCGGGGAGCTGTTTTTT.

In the case of this clonotype: Possible read error: a much larger clone is one base away. V and J are TRBV20-1 and TRBJ2-7, with 9 bases lining up with TRBD1. CDR3 length equals 15 residues. Germline V gives CDR1 DFQATT, CDR2 SNEGSKA (reference sequence). CDR3 nucleotides: TGCAGTGCTCCTGGGACAGGGTTAGGCTCCCACGAGCAGTACTTC. This gives the protein CSAPGTGLGSHEQYF.

This clonotype was counted between two and nine times. V is TRBV20-1 and J is TRBJ1-6, with 9 bases fitting TRBD1. The germline CDR1 and CDR2 sequences are DFQATT and SNEGSKA (reference sequence). The CDR3 is made up of 14 amino acids. V shed 1 base and J 5 bases; nucleotides not matched to a gene: 0. The CDR3 region is CSARGDRDNSPLHF. Here the CDR3 DNA reads TGCAGTGCTAGAGGGGACAGGGATAATTCACCCCTCCACTTT.

The sample holds many counts of this clonotype. The rearrangement uses TRBV28 and TRBJ1-2, with D maybe TRBD1 (5 bases). The CDR3 has 11 amino acids. Germline V gene sequence: CDR1 MDHEN, CDR2 SYDVKM. With 6 bases removed from V and 5 bases from J, the gap between germline ends came to 7 bases. The CDR3, as DNA: TGTGCCAGCAGCCGACAGTATGGCTACACCTTC. Translated: CASSRQYGYTF.

This clonotype has a count of ten or more. The rearrangement links TRBV18 to TRBJ2-3; 15 positions agree with TRBD2. The CDR3 consists of 15 residues. V was pared by 3 bases and J by 5 bases, with 0 bases of the junction left unmatched. CDR1 and CDR2 (germline): KGHSH, LQKENI. The CDR3 region has the DNA TGTGCCAGCTCACCGGGACTAGCGGGAGGAGATACGCAGTATTTT. Encoded protein: CASSPGLAGGDTQYF.

This clonotype turned up a few times. The gene calls are TRBV7-9 and TRBJ2-2; the match to TRBD1 covers 9 bases. The CDR3 runs 16 residues. Germline V gene sequence: CDR1 SEHNR, CDR2 FQNEAQ (reference sequence). The trim removed 5 bases at V and 7 bases at J, leaving 11 bases unmatched. CDR3 DNA: TGTGCCAGCAGCCCGAGGGGACAGGGCATTAACGGGGAGCTGTTTTTT. This sequence encodes CASSPRGQGINGELFF.

The sample holds many counts of this clonotype. The V and J genes are TRBV7-8 and TRBJ2-5; either TRBD1 or TRBD2 may fit D (6 bases each). The CDR3 runs to 14 residues. Germline CDR1 SGHVS, CDR2 FQNEAQ. Trimming stripped 6 bases from V and 4 bases from J, with 15 bases between. In DNA, the CDR3 is TGTGCCAGCAGTCCGGGACTCAGGGGAGAGACCCAGTACTTC. Its translation: CASSPGLRGETQYF.